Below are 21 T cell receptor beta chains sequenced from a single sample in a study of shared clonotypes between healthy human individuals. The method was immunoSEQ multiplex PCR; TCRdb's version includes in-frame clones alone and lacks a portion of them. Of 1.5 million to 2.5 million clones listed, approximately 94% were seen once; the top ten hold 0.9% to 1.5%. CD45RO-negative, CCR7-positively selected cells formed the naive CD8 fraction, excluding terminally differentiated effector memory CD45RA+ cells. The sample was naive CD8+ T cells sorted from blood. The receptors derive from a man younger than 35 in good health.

CDR3 sequence reads: CASSQDYGSSYEQYF. CDR3 nucleotide sequence: TGCGCCAGCAGCCAAGATTACGGGAGCTCCTACGAGCAGTACTTC. This chain joins TRBV4-1 and TRBJ2-7; D is perhaps TRBD2 (6 bases). V was cut by 0 bases and J by 0 bases, with 9 bases left in between. This CDR3 region has 15 residues. CDR1 and CDR2 from the germline V gene are MGHRA and YSYEKL.

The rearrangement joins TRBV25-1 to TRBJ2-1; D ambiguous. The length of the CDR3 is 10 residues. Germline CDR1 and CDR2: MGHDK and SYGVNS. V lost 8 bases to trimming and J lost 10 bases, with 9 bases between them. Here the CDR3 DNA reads TGTGCCAGCGGGCAACGAGAGCAGTTCTTC. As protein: CASGQREQFF.

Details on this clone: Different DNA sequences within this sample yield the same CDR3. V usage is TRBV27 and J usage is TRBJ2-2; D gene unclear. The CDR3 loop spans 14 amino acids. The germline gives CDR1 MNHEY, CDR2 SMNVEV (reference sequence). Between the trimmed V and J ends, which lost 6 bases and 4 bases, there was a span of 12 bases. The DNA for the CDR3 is TGTGCCAGCAGCCCTGGATTAGGCACCGGGGAGCTGTTTTTT. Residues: CASSPGLGTGELFF.

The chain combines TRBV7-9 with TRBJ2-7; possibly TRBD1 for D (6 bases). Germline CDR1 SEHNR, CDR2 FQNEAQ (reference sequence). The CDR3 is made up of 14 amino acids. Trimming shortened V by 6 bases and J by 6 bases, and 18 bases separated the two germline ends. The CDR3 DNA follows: TGTGCCAGCAGTGATCCGACAGGCCAAGGCGAGCAGTACTTC. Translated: CASSDPTGQGEQYF.

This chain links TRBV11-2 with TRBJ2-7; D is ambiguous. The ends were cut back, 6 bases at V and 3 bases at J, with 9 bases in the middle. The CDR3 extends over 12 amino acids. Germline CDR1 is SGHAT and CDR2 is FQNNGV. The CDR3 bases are TGTGCCAGCAGTAGAGACCACTACGAGCAGTACTTC. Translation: CASSRDHYEQYF.

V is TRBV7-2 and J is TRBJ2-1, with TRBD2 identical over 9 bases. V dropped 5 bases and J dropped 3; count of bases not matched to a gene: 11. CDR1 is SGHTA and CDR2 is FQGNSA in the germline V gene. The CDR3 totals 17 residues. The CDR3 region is CASSGLGAGGYYNEQFF. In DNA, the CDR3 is TGTGCCAGCAGCGGCTTAGGGGCGGGAGGGTACTACAATGAGCAGTTCTTC.

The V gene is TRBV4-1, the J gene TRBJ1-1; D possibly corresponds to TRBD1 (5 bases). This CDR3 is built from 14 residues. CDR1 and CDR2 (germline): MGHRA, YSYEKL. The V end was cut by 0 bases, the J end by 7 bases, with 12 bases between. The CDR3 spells CASSQDLGGYEAFF. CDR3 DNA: TGCGCCAGCAGCCAAGATTTGGGGGGATATGAAGCTTTCTTT.

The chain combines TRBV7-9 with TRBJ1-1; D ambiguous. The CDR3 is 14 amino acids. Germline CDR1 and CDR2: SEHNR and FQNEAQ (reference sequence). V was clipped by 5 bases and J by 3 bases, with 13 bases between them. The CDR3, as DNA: TGTGCCAGCAGCCCGGACGGCTTACACACTGAAGCTTTCTTT. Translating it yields CASSPDGLHTEAFF.

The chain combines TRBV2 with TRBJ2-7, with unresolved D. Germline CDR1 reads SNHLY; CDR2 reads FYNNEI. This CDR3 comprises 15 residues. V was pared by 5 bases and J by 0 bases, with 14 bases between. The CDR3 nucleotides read TGTGCCAGCAGTCTCGATCCAGCCGACTCCTACGAGCAGTACTTC. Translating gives CASSLDPADSYEQYF. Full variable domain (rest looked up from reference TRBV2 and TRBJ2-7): EPEVTQTPSHQVTQMGQEVILRCVPISNHLYFYWYRQILGQKVEFLVSFYNNEISEKSEIFDDQFSVERPDGSNFTLKIRSTKLEDSAMYFCASSLDPADSYEQYFGPGTRLTVT.

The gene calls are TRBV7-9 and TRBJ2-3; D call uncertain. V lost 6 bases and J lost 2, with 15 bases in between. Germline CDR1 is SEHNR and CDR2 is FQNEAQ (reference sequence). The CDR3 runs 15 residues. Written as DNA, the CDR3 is TGTGCCAGCAGTTCTACCCGGGTTTCCACAGATACGCAGTATTTT. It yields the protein CASSSTRVSTDTQYF.

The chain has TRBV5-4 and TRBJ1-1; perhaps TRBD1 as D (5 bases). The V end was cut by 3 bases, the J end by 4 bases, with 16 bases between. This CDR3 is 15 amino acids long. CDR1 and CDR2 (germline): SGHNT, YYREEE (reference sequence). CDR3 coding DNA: TGTGCCAGCAGCTGGAGGGACCTCGGGGGCACTGAAGCTTTCTTT. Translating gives CASSWRDLGGTEAFF. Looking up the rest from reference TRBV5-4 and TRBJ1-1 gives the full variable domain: ETGVTQSPTHLIKTRGQQVTLRCSSQSGHNTVSWYQQALGQGPQFIFQYYREEENGRGNFPPRFSGLQFPNYSSELNVNALELDDSALYLCASSWRDLGGTEAFFGQGTRLTVV.

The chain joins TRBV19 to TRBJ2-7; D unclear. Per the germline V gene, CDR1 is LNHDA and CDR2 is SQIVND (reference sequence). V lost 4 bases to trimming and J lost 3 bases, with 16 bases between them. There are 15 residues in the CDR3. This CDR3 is CASSNGPTTFYEQYF. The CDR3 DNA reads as TGTGCCAGTAGTAATGGTCCCACAACGTTCTACGAGCAGTACTTC.

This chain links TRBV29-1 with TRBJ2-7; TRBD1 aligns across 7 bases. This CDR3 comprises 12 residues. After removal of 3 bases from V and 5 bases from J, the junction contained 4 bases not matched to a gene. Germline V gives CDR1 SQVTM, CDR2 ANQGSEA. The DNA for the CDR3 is TGCAGCGTTGATACAGGGGAAAACGAGCAGTACTTC. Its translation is CSVDTGENEQYF.

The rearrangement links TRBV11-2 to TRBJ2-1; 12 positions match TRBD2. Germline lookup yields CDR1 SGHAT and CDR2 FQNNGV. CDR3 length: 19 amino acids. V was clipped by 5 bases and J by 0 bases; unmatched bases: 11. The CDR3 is CASSPPAGLAGSSYNEQFF. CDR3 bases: TGTGCCAGCAGCCCACCAGCAGGACTAGCGGGAAGCTCCTACAATGAGCAGTTCTTC.

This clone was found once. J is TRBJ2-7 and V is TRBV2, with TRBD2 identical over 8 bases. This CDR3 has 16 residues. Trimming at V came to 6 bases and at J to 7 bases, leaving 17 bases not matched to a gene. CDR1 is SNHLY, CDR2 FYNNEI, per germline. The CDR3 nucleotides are TGTGCCAGCAGCCACCCTGGCCGGGAGGGCCCACGGGAGCAGTACTTC. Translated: CASSHPGREGPREQYF.

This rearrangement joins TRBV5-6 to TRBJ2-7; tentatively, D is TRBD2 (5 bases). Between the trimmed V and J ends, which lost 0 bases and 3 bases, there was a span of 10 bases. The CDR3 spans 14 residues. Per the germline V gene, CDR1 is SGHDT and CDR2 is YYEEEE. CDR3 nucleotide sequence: TGTGCCAGCAGCTTGGCTCACCGGGGCTACGAGCAGTACTTC. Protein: CASSLAHRGYEQYF. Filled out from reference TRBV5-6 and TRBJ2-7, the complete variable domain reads DAGVTQSPTHLIKTRGQQVTLRCSPKSGHDTVSWYQQALGQGPQFIFQYYEEEERQRGNFPDRFSGHQFPNYSSELNVNALLLGDSALYLCASSLAHRGYEQYFGPGTRLTVT.

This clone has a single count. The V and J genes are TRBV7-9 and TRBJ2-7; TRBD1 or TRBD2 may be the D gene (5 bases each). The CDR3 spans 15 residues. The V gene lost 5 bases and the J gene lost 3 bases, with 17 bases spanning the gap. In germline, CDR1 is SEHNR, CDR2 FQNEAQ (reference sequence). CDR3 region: CASSPRDRNVYEQYF. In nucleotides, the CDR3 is TGTGCCAGCAGCCCACGGGACCGGAATGTCTACGAGCAGTACTTC.

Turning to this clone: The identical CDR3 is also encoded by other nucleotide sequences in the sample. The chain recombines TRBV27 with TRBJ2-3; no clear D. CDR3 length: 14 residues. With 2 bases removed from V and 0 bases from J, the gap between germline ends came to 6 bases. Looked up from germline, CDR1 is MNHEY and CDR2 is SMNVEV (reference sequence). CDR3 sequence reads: CASSLQGSTDTQYF. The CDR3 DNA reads TGTGCCAGCAGTTTACAAGGAAGCACAGATACGCAGTATTTT.

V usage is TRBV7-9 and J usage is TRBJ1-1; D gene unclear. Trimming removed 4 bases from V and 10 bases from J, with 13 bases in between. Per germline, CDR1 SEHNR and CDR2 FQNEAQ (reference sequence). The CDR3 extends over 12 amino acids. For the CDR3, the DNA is TGTGCCAGCAGCTCCGAAGACCTGATAGCTTTCTTT. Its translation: CASSSEDLIAFF.

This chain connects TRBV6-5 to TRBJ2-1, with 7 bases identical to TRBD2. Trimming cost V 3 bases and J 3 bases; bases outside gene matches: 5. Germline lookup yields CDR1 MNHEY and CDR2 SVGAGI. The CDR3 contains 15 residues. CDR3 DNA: TGTGCCAGCAGTTATATTGGGACTAACTACAATGAGCAGTTCTTC. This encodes CASSYIGTNYNEQFF.

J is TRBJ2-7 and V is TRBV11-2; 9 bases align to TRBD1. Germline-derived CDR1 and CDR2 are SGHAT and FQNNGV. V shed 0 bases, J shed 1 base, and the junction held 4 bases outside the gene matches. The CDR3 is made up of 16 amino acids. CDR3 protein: CASSLEATGGSYEQYF. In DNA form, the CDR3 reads TGTGCCAGCAGCTTAGAGGCGACAGGGGGATCCTACGAGCAGTACTTC.